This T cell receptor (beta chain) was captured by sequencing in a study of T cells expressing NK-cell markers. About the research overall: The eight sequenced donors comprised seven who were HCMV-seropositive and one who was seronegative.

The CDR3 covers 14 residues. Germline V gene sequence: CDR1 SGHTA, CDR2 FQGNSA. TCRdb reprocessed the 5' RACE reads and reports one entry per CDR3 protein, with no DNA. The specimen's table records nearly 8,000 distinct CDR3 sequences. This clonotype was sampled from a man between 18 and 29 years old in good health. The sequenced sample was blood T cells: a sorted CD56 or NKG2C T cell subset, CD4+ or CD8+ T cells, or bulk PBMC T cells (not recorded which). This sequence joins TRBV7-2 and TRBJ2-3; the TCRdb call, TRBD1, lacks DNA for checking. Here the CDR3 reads CASSLDQGFGAQYF.